This T cell receptor beta chain was profiled in a study of shared clonotypes between healthy human individuals (dated by TCRdb to the early 2020s). In the study overall: A couple of women and three men aged 18 to 49 years were included in the cohort. Blood TCR repertoires of a handful of healthy adults were deeply sequenced to estimate repertoire size and the extent of clonotype sharing between individuals. To increase sequencing depth and limit assay-specific biases, TCR repertoire library preparation and sequencing were carried out by different laboratories using diverse techniques. Per donor, leukapheresis produced somewhere between about 0.9 and 9.5 billion PBMCs. For each donor, three plates each were used for CD4 naive and CD4 memory, two plates were used for CD8 naive, and one plate was used for CD8 memory.

Donors were healthy HIV-negative adults with no recently reported acute infections or vaccinations. All donors were Caucasian adults living in Nashville, Tennessee, USA. CD4+ T cells were enriched by magnetic negative selection; naive cells were then positively selected on CD45RA, and the negative fraction formed the memory subset. Blood was obtained by leukapheresis, after which PBMCs were separated by Ficoll-Histopaque density gradient centrifugation and cryopreserved in liquid nitrogen vapor phase. Analytical flow cytometry was used to check the purity and quantity of each magnetically sorted T cell population. Each sorted fraction had its genomic DNA isolated and then quantified by UV absorbance on a Nanodrop 2000c. Study-level results and caveats: When several donors were compared, the shared fraction of clonotypes was approximately 5% for naive CD4, roughly 3.4% for naive CD8, 2% to 2.5% for memory CD4, and around 0.4% for memory CD8. The genetic and exposure-history diversity represented was limited by the small number of donors. Only blood was sampled, and tissue TCR repertoires likely differ from those in blood. Compared with non-shared clonotypes, clonotypes shared by all four sorted-subset donors had higher generation probabilities. Based on pairwise subsampling, the degree of clonotype sharing among donors was expected to be affected by sequencing depth. Incomplete sequencing was indicated by rarefaction of sorted-subset datasets, despite the large sequencing depth. Naive subsets generally had larger estimated clonotype richness than memory subsets.

In the case of this clone: Its binding antigen is unknown. No quality values exist for individual bases; no much larger clone is one base distant.

From its cysteine to its phenylalanine, the CDR3 spans 17 amino acids. Left in the record is the CDR3 DNA by itself, 51 bases read in frame from the first base. The germline V gene encodes CDR1 SGHTA and CDR2 FQGNSA. From V the trimming removes 10 bases and from J it removes 3 bases, while the gene matches leave 20 bases of the junction unaccounted for. Using the deep immunoSEQ assay, TCR CDR3 regions were amplified from genomic DNA by multiplex PCR. Extracted genomic DNA from each cell subset was spread evenly across all wells of several immunoSEQ 96-well plates, with each plate serving as a replicate. For sorted subsets, each replicate PCR was loaded with 150 to 250 ng genomic DNA, equivalent to 30,000 or so T cell genomes. Purified libraries were measured with a Qubit 3.0 fluorometer, size-checked on a Bioanalyzer 2100, and measured again with the KAPA Library Quantification kit. Every immunoSEQ 96-well plate was sequenced on a dedicated single-read 150-cycle Illumina NextSeq 550 flow cell. The original methods were these. The immunoSEQ output contained only junctional sequences without quality scores, so filtering could not match that applied to full-length reads. To assign V/J genes and CDR3, sequences were annotated using PyIR, a Python wrapper for IgBLAST v1.9, with IMGT germline references. Reads were removed for weak V/J assignments (E-value above 1e-6), missing CDR3, stop codons, out-of-frame junctions, or ambiguous translated residues. V3J clonotypes were defined by identical inferred V gene, J gene, and CDR3 amino acid sequence. Percentage overlap between repertoires was calculated by dividing the number of shared unique clonotypes by the size of the smaller repertoire. Three approaches were used to assess repertoire richness: RTK rarefaction, the Chao1 estimator, and Recon v2.1 estimates of unobserved clonotypes. OLGA was used to compute generation probabilities for all TCRbeta clonotypes that the gDNA method yielded from a handful of donors. TCRdb stores this immuneACCESS table with in-frame sequences only. Part of the clones is absent; in the studies checked, under half of the shortfall reflects unresolved V genes, and no reason is known for the rest. Clonal size and the V and J genes are those of that table, whereas D and trimming came from the DNA. The table for this sample lists 2,500,000 or so clones; approximately 90% of them were counted only once. The leading ten clones occupy about 0.13% of the sample.

Sequencing input: naive CD4+ T cells sorted from blood. In light of the paper, this sample's cell subset or site label describes: CD45RA+ positively selected. The receptor was derived from a man younger than 35 in good health. Recombination joined TRBV7-2 with TRBJ1-1, with TRBD1 identical over 7 junction bases. The DNA reads TGTGCCACTAGTCTACGCGACTTGGGACAGTTTTACACTGAAGCTTTCTTT. Translated, this gives CATSLRDLGQFYTEAFF.